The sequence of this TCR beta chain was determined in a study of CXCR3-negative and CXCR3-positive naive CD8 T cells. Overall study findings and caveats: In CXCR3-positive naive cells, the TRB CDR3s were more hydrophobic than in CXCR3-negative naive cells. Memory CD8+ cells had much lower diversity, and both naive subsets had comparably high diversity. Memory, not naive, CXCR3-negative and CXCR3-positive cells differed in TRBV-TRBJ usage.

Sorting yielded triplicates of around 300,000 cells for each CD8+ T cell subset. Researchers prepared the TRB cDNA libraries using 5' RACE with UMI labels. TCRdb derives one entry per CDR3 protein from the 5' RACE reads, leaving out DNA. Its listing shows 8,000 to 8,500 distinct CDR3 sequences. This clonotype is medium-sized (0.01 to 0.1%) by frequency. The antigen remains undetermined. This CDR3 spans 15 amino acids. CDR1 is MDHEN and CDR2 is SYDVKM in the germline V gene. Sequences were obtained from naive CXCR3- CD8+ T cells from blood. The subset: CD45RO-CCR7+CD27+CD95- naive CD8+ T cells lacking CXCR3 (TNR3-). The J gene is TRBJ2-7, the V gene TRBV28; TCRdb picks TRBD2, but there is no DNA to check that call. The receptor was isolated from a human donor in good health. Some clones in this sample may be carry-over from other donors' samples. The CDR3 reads CASSLPGLETYEQYF. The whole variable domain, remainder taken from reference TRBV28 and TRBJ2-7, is DVKVTQSSRYLVKRTGEKVFLECVQDMDHENMFWYRQDPGLGLRLIYFSYDVKMKEKGDIPEGYSVSREKKERFSLILESASTNQTSMYLCASSLPGLETYEQYFGPGTRLTVT.